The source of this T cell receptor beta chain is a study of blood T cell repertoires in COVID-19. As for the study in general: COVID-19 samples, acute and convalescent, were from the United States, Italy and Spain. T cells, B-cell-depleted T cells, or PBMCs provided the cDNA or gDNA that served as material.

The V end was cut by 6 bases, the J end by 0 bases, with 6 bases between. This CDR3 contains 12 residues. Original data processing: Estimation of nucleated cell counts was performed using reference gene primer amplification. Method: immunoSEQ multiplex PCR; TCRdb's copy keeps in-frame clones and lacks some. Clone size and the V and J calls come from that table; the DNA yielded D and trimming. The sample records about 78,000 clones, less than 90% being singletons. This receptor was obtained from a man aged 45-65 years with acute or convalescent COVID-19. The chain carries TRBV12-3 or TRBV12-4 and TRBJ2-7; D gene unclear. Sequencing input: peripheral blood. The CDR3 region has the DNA TGTGCCAGCAGCCCTCCCTCCTACGAGCAGTACTTC. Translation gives CASSPPSYEQYF.